The sequence of this TCR beta chain was determined in a study of T cells in narcolepsy. Study-wide background: Healthy controls were enrolled alongside patients with narcolepsy type 1 or type 2.

J lost 2 bases, V lost 4 bases, and 11 bases had no gene match. Per the germline V gene, CDR1 is SGHDT and CDR2 is YYEEEE. The CDR3 runs 16 residues. The protocol was immunoSEQ multiplex PCR, while the TCRdb copy is restricted to in-frame clones and leaves out a portion. The sample contains tens of thousands of clones, roughly 80% of which appear only once. A remark on this clone: What it binds is not known.

Whole-study findings and limits: Autoreactive clone sequences were missing from some blood memory CD4+ repertoires. Same-patient CSF and blood CD4+ T cell clonotypes included HCRT-specific and TRIB2-specific autoreactive ones. Reportedly, autoreactive clonotypes were serially detected in patients' blood but not controls'.

This TCR was sampled from a human donor with narcolepsy. The sequenced material came from CD45RA- memory CD4+ T cells from PBMCs. V is TRBV5-6 and J is TRBJ2-5; 7 positions agree with TRBD2. The CDR3, as DNA: TGTGCCAGCAGCCGTCGAGCGGGGAGTCTTCAAGAGACCCAGTACTTC. This encodes CASSRRAGSLQETQYF. The whole variable domain, filled in from reference TRBV5-6 and TRBJ2-5, reads DAGVTQSPTHLIKTRGQQVTLRCSPKSGHDTVSWYQQALGQGPQFIFQYYEEEERQRGNFPDRFSGHQFPNYSSELNVNALLLGDSALYLCASSRRAGSLQETQYFGPGTRLLVL.